Listed here are 9 T cell receptor delta chains from one sample, sequenced in a study of human gamma delta and Vdelta1 T cells. TCRdb re-analyzed the PCR reads via CATT. The sample comprises approximately 4,500 delta-chain clones, more than 20% of which are singletons, and over 55% rests with the top ten. Sequenced sample: naive CD27+ Vdelta1 gamma-delta T cells from blood. The receptors derive from a human donor in good health.

As for this clone: It is likely a read error: a sequence one base away is far more abundant. This sample also contains other DNA sequences that code for the same CDR3. The rearrangement joins TRDV1 to TRDJ1; a possible D gene is TRDD3 (6 bases). Germline lookup yields CDR1 TSWWSYY and CDR2 QGS. This CDR3 comprises 20 residues. CDR3 sequence reads: CALGELCTYDAGKYTDKLIF. As DNA, the CDR3 is TGTGCTCTGGGGGAACTATGCACCTACGATGCTGGAAAGTACACCGATAAACTCATCTTT.

In the case of this clone: TCRdb records a much larger clone's protein for this DNA, with a difference at residue 15 that likely arises from a read error; the protein given is the translation of the DNA. The chain is built from TRDV1 and TRDJ1; 12 nucleotides align to TRDD3. The CDR3 is 18 amino acids. Germline CDR1 is TSWWSYY and CDR2 is QGS. CDR3 protein: CALGRTSPNWGIPDRLIF. In DNA, the CDR3 is TGTGCTCTTGGGCGAACGAGCCCGAACTGGGGGATACCCGATAGACTCATCTTT.

The rearrangement joins TRDV1 to TRDJ1, with TRDD3 matching over 8 bases. Germline V lookup: CDR1 TSWWSYY, CDR2 QGS. The CDR3 sequence is 21 residues long. With V trimmed by 6 bases and J by 7 bases, 31 bases remained unmatched. CDR3 nucleotides: TGTGCTCTTGGCCAAACCTACGTTGGTCGGGATACGCGTATCCCTGGGGGTAAACTCATCTTT. Residues: CALGQTYVGRDTRIPGGKLIF.

This chain joins TRDV1 and TRDJ1; D unclear. This CDR3 is built from 14 residues. From germline, CDR1 is TSWWSYY and CDR2 QGS. V was clipped by 0 bases and J by 3 bases, with 8 bases between them. The CDR3 is CALGELWRADKLIF. CDR3 DNA: TGTGCTCTTGGGGAACTTTGGCGCGCCGATAAACTCATCTTT.

As for this clone: The protein TCRdb gives is from a much larger clone and does not agree with this DNA's translation at residue 17, likely a read error; the protein shown here comes from the DNA. V is TRDV1 and J is TRDJ1; TRDD2 might be the D (7 bases). This CDR3 has 22 residues. V was pared by 0 bases and J by 8 bases, with 37 bases between. Germline V gene lookup returns CDR1 TSWWSYY and CDR2 QGS. The CDR3 reads CALGELSPFLRYLGDGGCKLIF. The CDR3 DNA reads as TGTGCTCTTGGGGAACTTTCCCCTTTCCTACGGTATTTAGGGGATGGAGGCTGCAAACTCATCTTT.

As for this clone: This likely reflects a read error, since a far larger clone is one base away. Additional DNA sequences in this sample encode the identical CDR3. This sequence joins TRDV1 and TRDJ1, with TRDD3 matching over 9 bases. This CDR3 has 21 residues. CDR1 and CDR2 from the germline V gene are TSWWSYY and QGS. With V trimmed by 5 bases and J by 2 bases, 24 bases remained unmatched. CDR3 loop: CALGPSKWAFPLLGDTDKLIF. The CDR3 bases are TGTGCTCTTGGGCCCTCAAAATGGGCCTTCCCCCTTCTGGGGGATACCGATAAACTCATCTTT.

The chain is built from TRDV1 and TRDJ1, with a possible D match to TRDD3 (8 bases). V was trimmed by 4 bases and J by 0 bases, leaving 27 bases between them. Germline CDR1 TSWWSYY, CDR2 QGS. CDR3 length: 20 residues. The CDR3 DNA is TGTGCTCTTGGGGGATCTTCCTTCCTGGGGGAACCGACGTACACCGATAAACTCATCTTT. Its translation is CALGGSSFLGEPTYTDKLIF.

Turning to this clone: This likely traces to a read error, being one base from a far larger clone. The sample carries other DNA sequences with the same CDR3. V is TRDV1 and J is TRDJ1; TRDD3 matches at 13 bases. Germline values: CDR1 TSWWSYY, CDR2 QGS. The CDR3 length is 22 residues. The CDR3 DNA follows: TGTGCTCTCGGGGAACTTCCCCTCCCTGCCCTACTGGGGGATACGCGATCCGATAAACTCATCTTT. The encoded protein is CALGELPLPALLGDTRSDKLIF.

This clone was detected a few times. V is TRDV2 and J is TRDJ1; unclear D gene. Trimming cost V 3 bases and J 0 bases, with 10 bases left between them. The length of the CDR3 is 14 residues. CDR1 and CDR2 (germline): GEAIGNYY, EKD. The CDR3 DNA reads TGTGCCTGTGACGCGAAGGTGTACACCGATAAACTCATCTTT. Its protein product is CACDAKVYTDKLIF.